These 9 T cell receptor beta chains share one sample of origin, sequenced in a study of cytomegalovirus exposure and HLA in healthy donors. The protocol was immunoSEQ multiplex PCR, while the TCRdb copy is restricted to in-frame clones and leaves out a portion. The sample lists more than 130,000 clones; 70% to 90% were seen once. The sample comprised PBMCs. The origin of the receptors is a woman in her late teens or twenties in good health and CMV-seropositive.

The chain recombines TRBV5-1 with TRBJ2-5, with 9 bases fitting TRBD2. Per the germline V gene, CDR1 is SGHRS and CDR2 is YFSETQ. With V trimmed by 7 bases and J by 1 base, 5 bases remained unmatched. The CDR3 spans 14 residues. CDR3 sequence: CASCGGGLQETQYF. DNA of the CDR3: TGCGCCAGCTGCGGGGGGGGGCTCCAAGAGACCCAGTACTTC.

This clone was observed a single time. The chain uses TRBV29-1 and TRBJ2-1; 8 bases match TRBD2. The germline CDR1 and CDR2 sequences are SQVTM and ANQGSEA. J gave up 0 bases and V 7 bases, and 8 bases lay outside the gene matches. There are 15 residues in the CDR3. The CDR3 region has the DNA TGCAGCGCGGGAGTAAGCGGGAGCTCCTACAATGAGCAGTTCTTC. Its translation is CSAGVSGSSYNEQFF.

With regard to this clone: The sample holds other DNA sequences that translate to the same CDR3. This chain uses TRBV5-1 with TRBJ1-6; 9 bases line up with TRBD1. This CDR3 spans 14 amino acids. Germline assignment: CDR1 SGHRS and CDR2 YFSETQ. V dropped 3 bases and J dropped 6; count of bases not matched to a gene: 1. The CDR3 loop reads CASSSGQGNSPLHF. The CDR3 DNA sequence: TGCGCCAGCAGCTCGGGACAGGGTAATTCACCCCTCCACTTT. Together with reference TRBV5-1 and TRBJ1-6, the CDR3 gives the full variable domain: KAGVTQTPRYLIKTRGQQVTLSCSPISGHRSVSWYQQTPGQGLQFLFEYFSETQRNKGNFPGRFSGRQFSNSRSEMNVSTLELGDSALYLCASSSGQGNSPLHFGNGTRLTVT.

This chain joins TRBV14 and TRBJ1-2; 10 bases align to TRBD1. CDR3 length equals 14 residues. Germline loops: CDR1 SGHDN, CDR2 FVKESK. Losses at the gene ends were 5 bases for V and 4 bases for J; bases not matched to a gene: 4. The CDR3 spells CASSFWTGGYGYTF. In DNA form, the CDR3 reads TGTGCCAGCAGCTTTTGGACAGGGGGCTATGGCTACACCTTC.

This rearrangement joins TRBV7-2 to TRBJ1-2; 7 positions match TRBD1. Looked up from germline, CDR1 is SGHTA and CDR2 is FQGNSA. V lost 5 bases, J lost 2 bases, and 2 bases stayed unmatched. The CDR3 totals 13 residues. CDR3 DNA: TGTGCCAGCAGCGGGGGACAGAACTATGGCTACACCTTC. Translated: CASSGGQNYGYTF. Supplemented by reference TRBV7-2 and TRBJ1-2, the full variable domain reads GAGVSQSPSNKVTEKGKDVELRCDPISGHTALYWYRQSLGQGLEFLIYFQGNSAPDKSGLPSDRFSAERTGGSVSTLTIQRTQQEDSAVYLCASSGGQNYGYTFGSGTRLTVV.

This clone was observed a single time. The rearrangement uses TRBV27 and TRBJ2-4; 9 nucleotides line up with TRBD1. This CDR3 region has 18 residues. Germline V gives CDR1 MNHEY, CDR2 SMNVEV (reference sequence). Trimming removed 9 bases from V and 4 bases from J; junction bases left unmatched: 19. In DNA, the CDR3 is TGTGCCAGTCCCCGGGACAGGGAAGATTGGGGGAAAAAAAACATTCAGTACTTC. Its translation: CASPRDREDWGKKNIQYF.

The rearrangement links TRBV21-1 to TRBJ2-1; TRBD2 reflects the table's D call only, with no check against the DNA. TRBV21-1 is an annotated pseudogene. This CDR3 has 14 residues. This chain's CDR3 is CASWSGLGYNEQFF. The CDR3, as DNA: TGTGCCAGCTGGTCGGGACTAGGGTACAATGAGCAGTTCTTC.

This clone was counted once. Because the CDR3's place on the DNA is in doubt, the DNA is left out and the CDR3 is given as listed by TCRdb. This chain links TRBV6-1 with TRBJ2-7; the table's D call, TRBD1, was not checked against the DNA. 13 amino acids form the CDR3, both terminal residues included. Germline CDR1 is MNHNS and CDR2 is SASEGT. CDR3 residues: CASSEWAPGNHYF.

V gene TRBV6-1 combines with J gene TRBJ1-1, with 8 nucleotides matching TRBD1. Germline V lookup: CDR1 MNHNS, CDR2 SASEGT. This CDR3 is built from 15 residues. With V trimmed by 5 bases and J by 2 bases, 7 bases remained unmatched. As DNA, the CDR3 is TGTGCCAGCAGTTCATGGACAGGGTTAAACACTGAAGCTTTCTTT. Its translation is CASSSWTGLNTEAFF.